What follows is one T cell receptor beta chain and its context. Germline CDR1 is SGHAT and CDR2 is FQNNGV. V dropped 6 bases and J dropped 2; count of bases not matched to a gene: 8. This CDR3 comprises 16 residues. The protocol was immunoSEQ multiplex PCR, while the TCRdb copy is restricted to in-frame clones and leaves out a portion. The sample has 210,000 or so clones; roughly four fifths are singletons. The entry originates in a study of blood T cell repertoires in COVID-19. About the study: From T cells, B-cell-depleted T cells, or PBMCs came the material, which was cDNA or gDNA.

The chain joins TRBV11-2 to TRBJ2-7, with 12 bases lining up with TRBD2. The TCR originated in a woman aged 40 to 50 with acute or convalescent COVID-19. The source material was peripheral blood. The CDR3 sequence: CASRDWTSGVPYEQYF. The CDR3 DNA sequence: TGTGCCAGCAGGGACTGGACTAGCGGGGTTCCCTACGAGCAGTACTTC.